What follows are 4 T cell receptor beta chains derived from one specimen sequenced in a study of T-cell reconstitution after alpha-beta-depleted transplantation in children. The authors prepared the TCRbeta library with unique molecular identifiers. TCRdb ran MiXCR on the PCR reads and lists one entry per CDR3 protein. This sample yields around 92,000 distinct CDR3 sequences, of which 12% are seen a single time; approximately 13% belongs to the top ten. Source: PBMCs from the stem cell graft donor, taken from the stem cell graft. Receptor source: a human donor who donated a stem cell graft to a child with inherited bone marrow failure.

At least ten counts were recorded for this clonotype. V gene TRBV6-5 combines with J gene TRBJ1-1; 7 nucleotides agree with TRBD1. With 8 bases clipped from V and 3 bases from J, the junction kept 3 bases outside the gene matches. The length of the CDR3 is 12 residues. From germline, CDR1 is MNHEY and CDR2 SVGAGI. CDR3 region: CASHTGDTEAFF. As DNA, the CDR3 is TGTGCCAGCCACACAGGGGACACTGAAGCTTTCTTT.

This clonotype was seen many times. This chain uses TRBV4-2 with TRBJ1-5, with unresolved D. The CDR3 runs to 11 residues. Between the trimmed V and J ends, which lost 4 bases and 5 bases, there was a span of 3 bases. Germline V gives CDR1 LGHNA, CDR2 YNFKEQ. CDR3 bases: TGTGCCAGCAGCCCCTATCAGCCCCAGCATTTT. It yields the protein CASSPYQPQHF.

Many counts were recorded for this clonotype. The chain joins TRBV7-9 to TRBJ1-1; TRBD1 is a possible D gene (5 bases). V lost 1 base and J 0 bases, leaving 12 bases between the germline ends. This CDR3 has 16 residues. The germline V gene encodes CDR1 SEHNR and CDR2 FQNEAQ (reference sequence). The CDR3, as DNA: TGTGCCAGCAGCTTAGGCAGGGTCCCCATGAACACTGAAGCTTTCTTT. Translating gives CASSLGRVPMNTEAFF.

This clonotype turned up a few times. The chain uses TRBV20-1 and TRBJ1-3; D is uncertain. Deletions cut 6 bases from V and 4 bases from J, with 7 bases between. This CDR3 is 11 amino acids long. Germline CDR1 is DFQATT and CDR2 is SNEGSKA (reference sequence). CDR3 coding DNA: TGCAGTGCCTGGACGGGAAACACCATATATTTT. Its protein is CSAWTGNTIYF.